This record looks at one T cell receptor beta chain sequence and its context. Participant-given clinical history determined each cohort assignment. There are 16 residues in the CDR3. Trimming left V 0 bases short and J 1 base short, with 12 bases between. Germline V lookup: CDR1 MGHRA, CDR2 YSYEKL. The data derive from a study of blood T cell repertoires in COVID-19. Study background: Some COVID-19 samples were acute and others convalescent; all came from the United States, Italy and Spain. In each case, the material was cDNA or gDNA derived from T cells, B-cell-depleted T cells, or PBMCs.

Repertoires were generated with immunoSEQ multiplex PCR, while TCRdb's copy carries only in-frame clones and drops some. The sample holds a few hundred thousand clones, roughly 80% seen once. The chain uses TRBV4-1 and TRBJ1-2; D possibly corresponds to TRBD1 (6 bases). This TCR came from a woman between 40 and 50 years old with acute COVID-19. Material: PBMCs or T cells enriched from blood (not recorded which). The CDR3, as DNA: TGCGCCAGCAGCCAAGATAACAGGGAAAGTAACTATGGCTACACCTTC. Residues: CASSQDNRESNYGYTF.